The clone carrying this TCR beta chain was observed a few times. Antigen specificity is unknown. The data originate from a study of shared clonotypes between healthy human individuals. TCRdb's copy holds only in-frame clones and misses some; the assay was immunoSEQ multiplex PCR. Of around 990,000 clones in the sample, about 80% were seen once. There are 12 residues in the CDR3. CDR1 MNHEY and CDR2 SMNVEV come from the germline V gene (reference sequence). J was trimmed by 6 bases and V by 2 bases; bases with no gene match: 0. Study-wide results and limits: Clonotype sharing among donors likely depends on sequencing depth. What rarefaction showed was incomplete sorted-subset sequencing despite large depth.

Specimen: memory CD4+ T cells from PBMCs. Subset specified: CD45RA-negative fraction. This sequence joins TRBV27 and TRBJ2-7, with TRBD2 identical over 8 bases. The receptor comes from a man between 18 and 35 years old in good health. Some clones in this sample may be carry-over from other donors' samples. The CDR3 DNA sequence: TGTGCCAGCAGTTTACGGGGGGGCGAGCAGTACTTC. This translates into CASSLRGGEQYF.